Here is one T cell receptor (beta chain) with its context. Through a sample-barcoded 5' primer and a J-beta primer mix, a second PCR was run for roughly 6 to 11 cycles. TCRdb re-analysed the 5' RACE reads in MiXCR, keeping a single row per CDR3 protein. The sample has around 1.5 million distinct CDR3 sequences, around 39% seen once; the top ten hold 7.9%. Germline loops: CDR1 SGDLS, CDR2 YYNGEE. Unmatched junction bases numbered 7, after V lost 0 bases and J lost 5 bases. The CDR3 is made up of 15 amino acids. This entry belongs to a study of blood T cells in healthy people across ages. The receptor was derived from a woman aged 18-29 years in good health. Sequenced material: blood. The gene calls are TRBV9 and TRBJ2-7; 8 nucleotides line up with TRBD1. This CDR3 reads CASSVVGQEYDEQYF. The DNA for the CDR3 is TGTGCCAGCAGCGTAGTGGGACAGGAGTATGACGAGCAGTACTTC.